This TCR beta chain appears in the sequencing data of a study of T cell changes during pregnancy in multiple sclerosis. TCRdb's table, derived via immunoSEQ multiplex PCR, lists solely in-frame clones and lacks some. The sample gives 40,000 to 50,000 clones, around 94% of which show up once; approximately 0.49% is in the top ten. V gave up 5 bases and J gave up 2 bases; unmatched junction bases: 2. Germline V gene data show CDR1 as SNHLY and CDR2 as FYNNEI. This CDR3 has 15 amino acids. V gene TRBV2 combines with J gene TRBJ2-6; the match to TRBD1 covers 8 bases. This material consisted of CD4+ T cells from peripheral blood mononuclear cells, taken in the first trimester of pregnancy. This receptor was obtained from a female donor with multiple sclerosis, enrolled in a pregnancy study. The chain's CDR3 is CASSRQGTGANVLTF. In nucleotides, the CDR3 is TGTGCCAGCAGTCGACAGGGGACTGGGGCCAACGTCCTGACTTTC.